This T cell receptor beta chain emerged from a study of T cells in localized non-small cell lung cancer. TCRdb's table, derived via immunoSEQ multiplex PCR, lists solely in-frame clones and lacks some. The sample has tens of thousands of clones; 93% are singletons. General observations from the study: Of the top 100 tumor clones, median roughly 55 were in adjacent lung, 25 to 35 among its top 100. Highest T cell clonality was seen in uninvolved adjacent lung, surpassing that measured in tumor.

CDR1 and CDR2 (germline): SQVTM, ANQGSEA. The trim removed 7 bases at V and 6 bases at J, leaving 4 bases unmatched. The CDR3 is made up of 12 amino acids. With regard to this clone: Its specificity is unknown.

The source is a female donor older than 55 with stage I lung adenocarcinoma. Specimen: peripheral blood, collected before any cancer treatment. The genes are TRBV29-1 and TRBJ2-4, with 9 bases fitting TRBD1. CDR3 bases: TGCAGCGCGGGACAGGGTGGAAACATTCAGTACTTC. It codes for CSAGQGGNIQYF.